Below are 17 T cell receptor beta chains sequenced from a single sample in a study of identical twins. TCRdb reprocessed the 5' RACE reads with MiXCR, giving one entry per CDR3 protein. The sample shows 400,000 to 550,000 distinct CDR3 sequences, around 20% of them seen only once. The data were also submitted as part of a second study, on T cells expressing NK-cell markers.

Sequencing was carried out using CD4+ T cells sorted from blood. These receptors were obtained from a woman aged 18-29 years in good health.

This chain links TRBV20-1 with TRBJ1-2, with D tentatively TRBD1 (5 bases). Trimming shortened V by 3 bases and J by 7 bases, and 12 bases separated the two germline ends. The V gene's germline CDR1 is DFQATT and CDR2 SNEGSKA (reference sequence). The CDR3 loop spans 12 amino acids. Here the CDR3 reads CSASGRASGYTF. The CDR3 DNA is TGCAGTGCTAGCGGCAGGGCGTCTGGCTACACCTTC.

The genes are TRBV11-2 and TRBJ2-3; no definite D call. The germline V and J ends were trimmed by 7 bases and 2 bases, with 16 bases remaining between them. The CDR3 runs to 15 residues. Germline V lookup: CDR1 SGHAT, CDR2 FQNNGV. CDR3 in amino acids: CASMLRQRDTDTQYF. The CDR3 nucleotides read TGTGCCAGCATGCTCAGGCAAAGAGACACAGATACGCAGTATTTT.

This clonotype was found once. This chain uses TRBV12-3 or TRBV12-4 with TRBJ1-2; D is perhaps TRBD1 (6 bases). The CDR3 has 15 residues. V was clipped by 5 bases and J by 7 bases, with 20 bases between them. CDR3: CASSLGERGARGYTF. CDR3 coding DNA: TGTGCCAGCAGTCTCGGGGAGCGGGGGGCGCGTGGCTACACCTTC.

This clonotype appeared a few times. This CDR3 is CSARDQSSGETYNEQFF. The CDR3 DNA sequence: TGCAGTGCTAGAGATCAGAGTAGCGGGGAAACCTACAATGAGCAGTTCTTC. The chain has TRBV20-1 and TRBJ2-1; the match to TRBD2 covers 8 bases. This CDR3 contains 17 residues. V lost 0 bases to trimming and J lost 2 bases; unmatched junction nucleotides: 9. CDR1 is DFQATT and CDR2 is SNEGSKA in the germline V gene (reference sequence).

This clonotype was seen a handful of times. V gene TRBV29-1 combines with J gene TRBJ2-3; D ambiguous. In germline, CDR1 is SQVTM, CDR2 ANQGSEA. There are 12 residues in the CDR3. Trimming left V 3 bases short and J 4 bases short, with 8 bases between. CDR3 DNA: TGCAGCGTTGAGTTTTGGGCAGATACGCAGTATTTT. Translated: CSVEFWADTQYF.

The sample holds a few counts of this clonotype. CDR3 in DNA: TGTGCCAGCAGCTTAGCGCTCTTAGCGGGCACAGATACGCAGTATTTT. Translation: CASSLALLAGTDTQYF. The chain uses TRBV7-2 and TRBJ2-3, with D possibly matching TRBD2 (6 bases). Germline V CDR1 and CDR2: SGHTA, FQGNSA. Between the trimmed V and J ends, which lost 0 bases and 1 base, there was a span of 11 bases. The CDR3 covers 16 residues.

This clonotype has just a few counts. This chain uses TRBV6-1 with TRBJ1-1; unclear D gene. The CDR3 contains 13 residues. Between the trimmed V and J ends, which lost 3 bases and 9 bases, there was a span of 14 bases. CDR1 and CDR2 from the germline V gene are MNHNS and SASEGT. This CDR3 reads CASSDPEREKAFF. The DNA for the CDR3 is TGTGCCAGCAGTGATCCCGAAAGGGAAAAAGCTTTCTTT.

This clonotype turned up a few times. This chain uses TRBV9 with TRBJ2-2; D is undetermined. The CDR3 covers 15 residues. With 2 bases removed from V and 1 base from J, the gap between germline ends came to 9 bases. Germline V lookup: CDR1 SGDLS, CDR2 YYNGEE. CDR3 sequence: CASSVYRLNTGELFF. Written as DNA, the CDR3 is TGTGCCAGCAGCGTCTATAGACTGAACACCGGGGAGCTGTTTTTT.

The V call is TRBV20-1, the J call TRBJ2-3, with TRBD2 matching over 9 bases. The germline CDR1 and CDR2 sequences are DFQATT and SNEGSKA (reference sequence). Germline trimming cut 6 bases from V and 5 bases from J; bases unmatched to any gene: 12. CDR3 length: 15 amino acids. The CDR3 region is CSANNRRGGQDTQYF. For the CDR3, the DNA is TGCAGTGCCAACAACCGGCGGGGGGGTCAAGATACGCAGTATTTT.

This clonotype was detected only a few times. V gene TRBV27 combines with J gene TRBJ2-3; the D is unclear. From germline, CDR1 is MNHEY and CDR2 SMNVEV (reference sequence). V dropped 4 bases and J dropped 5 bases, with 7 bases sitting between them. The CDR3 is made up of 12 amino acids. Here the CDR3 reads CASSSIRDTQYF. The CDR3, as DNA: TGTGCCAGCAGTTCAATTAGAGATACGCAGTATTTT.

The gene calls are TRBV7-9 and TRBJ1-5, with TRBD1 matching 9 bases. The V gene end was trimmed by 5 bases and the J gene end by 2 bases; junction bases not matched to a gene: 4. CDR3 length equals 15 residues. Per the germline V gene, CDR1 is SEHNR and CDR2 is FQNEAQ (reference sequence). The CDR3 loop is CASSKGQGGNQPQHF. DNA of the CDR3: TGTGCCAGCAGCAAGGGACAGGGAGGCAATCAGCCCCAGCATTTT.

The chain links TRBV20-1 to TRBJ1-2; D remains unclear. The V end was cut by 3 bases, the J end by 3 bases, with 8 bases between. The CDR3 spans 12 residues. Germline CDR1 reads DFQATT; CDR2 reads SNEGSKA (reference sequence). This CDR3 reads CSASFQDYGYTF. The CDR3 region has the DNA TGCAGTGCTAGTTTTCAGGACTATGGCTACACCTTC.

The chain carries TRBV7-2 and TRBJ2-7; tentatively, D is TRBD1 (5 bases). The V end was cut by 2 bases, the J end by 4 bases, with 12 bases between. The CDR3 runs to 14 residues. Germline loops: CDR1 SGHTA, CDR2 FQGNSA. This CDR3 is CASSLKGVSYEQYF. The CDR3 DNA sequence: TGTGCCAGCAGCTTAAAAGGGGTTTCTTACGAGCAGTACTTC.

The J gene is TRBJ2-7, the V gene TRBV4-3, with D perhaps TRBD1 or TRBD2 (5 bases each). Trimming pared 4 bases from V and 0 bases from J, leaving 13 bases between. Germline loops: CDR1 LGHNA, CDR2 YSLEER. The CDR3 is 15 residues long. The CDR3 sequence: CASSRGLGSSYEQYF. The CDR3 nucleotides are TGCGCCAGCAGCCGGGGCCTGGGGAGCTCCTACGAGCAGTACTTC.

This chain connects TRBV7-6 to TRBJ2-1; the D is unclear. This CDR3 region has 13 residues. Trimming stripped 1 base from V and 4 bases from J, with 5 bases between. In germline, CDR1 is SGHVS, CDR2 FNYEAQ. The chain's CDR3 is CASSLGYYNEQFF. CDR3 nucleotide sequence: TGTGCCAGCAGCTTAGGATATTACAATGAGCAGTTCTTC.

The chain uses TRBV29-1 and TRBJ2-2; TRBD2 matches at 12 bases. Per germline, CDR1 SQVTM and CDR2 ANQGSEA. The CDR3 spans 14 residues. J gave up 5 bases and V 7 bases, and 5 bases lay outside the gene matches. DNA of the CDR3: TGCAGCGCCGGACTAGCGGGATGGACCGGGGAGCTGTTTTTT. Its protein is CSAGLAGWTGELFF.

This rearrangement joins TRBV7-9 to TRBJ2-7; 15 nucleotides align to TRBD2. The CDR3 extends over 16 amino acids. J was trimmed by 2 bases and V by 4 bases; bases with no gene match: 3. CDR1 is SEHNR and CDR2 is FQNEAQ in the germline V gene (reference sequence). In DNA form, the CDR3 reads TGTGCCAGCAGCTCCAGGACTAGCGGGGGGGCCTACGAGCAGTACTTC. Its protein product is CASSSRTSGGAYEQYF.